This entry describes one TCR beta chain. Its antigen is not identified. This specimen comes from a study of beta chain features in type 1 diabetes. All of the isolated RNA was reverse transcribed, so expressed TCRB transcripts were sequenced. The data were produced by immunoSEQ multiplex PCR, yet TCRdb's version contains in-frame clones alone and is incomplete. Of about 370,000 clones in the sample, over 9% were seen once. From germline, CDR1 is MGHRA and CDR2 YSYEKL. The CDR3 runs to 12 residues. With 4 bases removed from V and 10 bases from J, the gap between germline ends came to 11 bases. Study results and limitations: Among patients with Type 1 diabetes, TCRB CDR3s were moderately but significantly shorter in every one of the four CD4+ subsets.

The receptor's source is a man aged 25 to 45 with type 1 diabetes. The V gene is TRBV4-1, the J gene TRBJ2-1; unclear D gene. Sequenced material: central memory CD4+ T cells from blood. The CDR3 coding sequence is TGCGCCAGCAGCCCACGCGTCGGGGAGCAGTTCTTC. This sequence encodes CASSPRVGEQFF.